The rows below give T cell receptor beta chains drawn from one sample of a study of T cell responses to AZD1222 COVID-19 vaccine. Sequencing was performed with immunoSEQ multiplex PCR; in TCRdb, only in-frame clones are kept and a portion is missing. The sample has roughly 150,000 clones, 90% to 95% seen once. The sample in question was peripheral blood, obtained 28 days after the second AZD1222 dose. The receptors derive from an adult who received the AZD1222 COVID-19 vaccine. The CDR3 runs from the conserved cysteine through the conserved F or W. The D gene is left open where the match is weak. Expanded clones are given a class, and other clones once, few, many or no size at all.

>NA|TRBD2|TRBJ2-3|TRBV5-1
CASSFFSGGTDTQYF
TGCGCCAGCAGCTTCTTTAGCGGGGGCACAGATACGCAGTATTTT
>NA|NA|TRBJ1-6|TRBV3-1/TRBV3-2
CASSHMSGPYNSPLHF
TGTGCCAGCAGTCATATGTCGGGTCCCTATAATTCACCCCTCCACTTT
>NA|NA|TRBJ2-2|TRBV6-5
CASSYSLAGTGELFF
TGTGCCAGCAGTTACTCGTTAGCAGGGACCGGGGAGCTGTTTTTT
>NA|NA|TRBJ1-1|TRBV4-1
CASSQVGLHPGATEAFF
TGCGCCAGCAGCCAAGTGGGGCTCCACCCGGGGGCCACTGAAGCTTTCTTT
>NA|TRBD1|TRBJ1-2|TRBV6-5
CASTPPWTGTGYTF
TGTGCCAGCACCCCTCCCTGGACAGGGACTGGCTACACCTTC
>once|NA|TRBJ2-7|TRBV7-9
CASSLGRSSYEQYF
TGTGCCAGCAGCTTAGGACGTAGCTCCTACGAGCAGTACTTC
>NA|NA|TRBJ1-5|TRBV3-1/TRBV3-2
CASSQGEQPQHF
TGTGCCAGCAGCCAGGGGGAGCAGCCCCAGCATTTT
>NA|NA|TRBJ1-4|TRBV7-9
CASSLLGRYEKLFF
TGTGCCAGCAGCTTATTGGGACGGTACGAAAAACTGTTTTTT
>NA|NA|TRBJ1-2|TRBV3-1/TRBV3-2
CASSLRMIGGLLDGYTF
TGTGCCAGCAGCCTAAGAATGATCGGTGGCTTGCTCGATGGCTACACCTTC
>NA|NA|TRBJ2-7|TRBV5-4
CASSRFGGTLFEQYF
TGTGCCAGCAGCCGCTTTGGGGGGACCTTATTCGAGCAGTACTTC
>NA|NA|TRBJ1-2|TRBV5-6
CASSLDRVKGGYTF
TGTGCCAGCAGCTTGGACAGGGTAAAGGGTGGCTACACCTTC
>NA|TRBD2|TRBJ2-1|TRBV24-1
CATSDPAGGDNEQFF
TGTGCCACCAGTGATCCCGCCGGGGGGGACAATGAGCAGTTCTTC
>NA|NA|TRBJ1-4|TRBV3-1/TRBV3-2
CASSLTGGYRGEKLFF
TGTGCCAGCAGCCTCACCGGGGGCTACCGAGGTGAAAAACTGTTTTTT
>once|TRBD2|TRBJ2-1|TRBV9
CASSVEPAGGYNEQFF
TGTGCCAGCAGCGTAGAACCAGCGGGGGGTTACAATGAGCAGTTCTTC
>NA|NA|TRBJ2-1|TRBV6-2/TRBV6-3
CASSYSFGSSYNEQFF
TGTGCCAGCAGTTACTCGTTCGGGAGCTCCTACAATGAGCAGTTCTTC
>NA|NA|TRBJ2-2|TRBV2
CASSEGGEGVWTGELFF
TGTGCCAGCAGTGAGGGGGGGGAGGGGGTATGGACCGGGGAGCTGTTTTTT
>NA|NA|TRBJ2-7|TRBV27
CASSSQGWEQYF
TGTGCCAGCAGTTCCCAGGGTTGGGAGCAGTACTTC
>NA|NA|TRBJ1-5|TRBV7-9
CASSFGGAGQPQHF
TGTGCCAGCAGCTTCGGGGGCGCCGGTCAGCCCCAGCATTTT
>NA|TRBD2|TRBJ2-2|TRBV27
CASSVKRERAGELFF
TGTGCCAGCAGTGTAAAGCGGGAAAGGGCCGGGGAGCTGTTTTTT
>NA|NA|TRBJ2-3|TRBV7-2
CASSPRAPRATDTQYF
TGTGCCAGCAGCCCGAGAGCCCCTAGGGCGACAGATACGCAGTATTTT
>NA|NA|TRBJ1-2|TRBV2
CASRNEGSYGYTF
TGTGCCAGCAGAAATGAGGGAAGCTATGGCTACACCTTC
>NA|NA|TRBJ1-1|TRBV7-2
CASSLAPRPRYTEAFF
TGTGCCAGCAGCTTAGCACCGAGACCCCGGTACACTGAAGCTTTCTTT
>NA|NA|TRBJ1-6|TRBV12-3/TRBV12-4
CASSLNGDSPLHF
TGTGCCAGCAGTTTAAATGGGGATTCACCCCTCCACTTT
>NA|NA|TRBJ1-6|TRBV6-4
CAESCNSSYNSPLHF
TGTGCAGAATCATGTAATAGCTCCTATAATTCACCCCTCCACTTT
>once|NA|TRBJ1-1|TRBV2
CASIPSRAYTEAFF
TGTGCCAGCATCCCCTCGAGGGCTTACACTGAAGCTTTCTTT
>NA|TRBD1|TRBJ1-2|TRBV7-3
CASSFRDRRGYTF
TGTGCCAGCAGCTTCCGGGACAGGCGAGGCTACACCTTC
>NA|TRBD1|TRBJ1-5|TRBV5-8
CASRLQGNQPQHF
TGTGCCAGCAGGTTACAGGGGAATCAGCCCCAGCATTTT
>NA|NA|TRBJ2-7|TRBV3-1/TRBV3-2
CASSQAEGGFSYEQYF
TGTGCCAGCAGCCAGGCTGAGGGAGGTTTTTCATACGAGCAGTACTTC
>NA|TRBD1|TRBJ1-2|TRBV2
CASRDRTDHYGYTF
TGTGCCAGCAGGGACAGGACTGATCACTATGGCTACACCTTC
>once|NA|TRBJ2-7|TRBV19
CASSPRAGDPYEQYF
TGTGCCAGTAGTCCCCGGGCCGGGGACCCTTACGAGCAGTACTTC
>NA|TRBD1|TRBJ1-5|TRBV5-8
CASSPGQGWQPQHF
TGTGCCAGCAGCCCTGGACAGGGTTGGCAGCCCCAGCATTTT
>NA|NA|TRBJ1-5|TRBV7-2
CASSLMRGARDLSNQPQHF
TGTGCCAGCAGCTTAATGCGGGGGGCGCGTGACCTGAGCAATCAGCCCCAGCATTTT
>NA|NA|TRBJ2-3|TRBV3-1/TRBV3-2
CASSQEGGQSTDTQYF
TGTGCCAGCAGCCAAGAAGGGGGTCAAAGCACAGATACGCAGTATTTT
>NA|NA|TRBJ1-1|TRBV7-9
CASSFKVTAEAFF
TGTGCCAGCAGCTTCAAGGTAACGGCTGAAGCTTTCTTT
>NA|NA|TRBJ1-1|TRBV5-4
CASSLRGGDTEAFF
TGTGCCAGCAGCTTAAGGGGTGGCGACACTGAAGCTTTCTTT
>NA|TRBD1|TRBJ1-1|TRBV4-1
CASSHAGTAMGEAFF
TGCGCCAGCAGCCATGCCGGGACAGCGATGGGTGAAGCTTTCTTT
>NA|TRBD2|TRBJ2-3|TRBV19
CASSVSSGRTDTQYF
TGTGCCAGTAGTGTTTCTAGCGGCCGCACAGATACGCAGTATTTT
>NA|NA|TRBJ1-2|TRBV5-5
CASSLGNQAGYTF
TGTGCCAGCAGCTTGGGTAATCAAGCTGGCTACACCTTC
>NA|NA|TRBJ1-6|TRBV4-2
CASSRGDPYNSPLHF
TGTGCCAGCAGTCGTGGGGACCCCTATAATTCACCCCTCCACTTT
>NA|TRBD1|TRBJ2-1|TRBV24-1
CATAGTADNEQFF
TGTGCCACCGCCGGGACAGCCGACAATGAGCAGTTCTTC
>NA|TRBD1|TRBJ1-2|TRBV6-5
CASGTAYGYTF
TGTGCCAGCGGGACAGCCTATGGCTACACCTTC
>NA|TRBD1|TRBJ2-6|TRBV5-1
CASSWGTVTGGGGANVLTF
TGCGCCAGCAGCTGGGGTACCGTAACAGGGGGCGGTGGGGCCAACGTCCTGACTTTC
>NA|TRBD2|TRBJ2-7|TRBV2
CATRLADSYEQYF
TGTGCCACCAGACTAGCGGACTCCTACGAGCAGTACTTC
>NA|NA|TRBJ1-2|TRBV10-3
CAISDGQSGGYTF
TGTGCCATCAGTGACGGACAGTCGGGAGGCTACACCTTC
>once|TRBD2|TRBJ2-2|TRBV10-3
CAIRRLAAAGELFF
TGTGCCATCAGACGCCTAGCGGCTGCCGGGGAGCTGTTTTTT
>NA|NA|TRBJ2-5|TRBV25-1
CASSAAGTGLTQETQYF
TGTGCCAGCAGTGCAGCGGGGACAGGTCTAACCCAAGAGACCCAGTACTTC
>NA|NA|TRBJ1-6|TRBV6-5
CASSRNGRSPLHF
TGTGCCAGCAGCAGAAATGGACGTTCACCCCTCCACTTT
>NA|NA|TRBJ1-5|TRBV10-1
CASSAGRDQPQHF
TGCGCCAGCAGTGCCGGGCGGGATCAGCCCCAGCATTTT
>NA|TRBD1|TRBJ1-2|TRBV3-1/TRBV3-2
CASSQGDRGTYGYTF
TGTGCCAGCAGCCAAGGGGACAGGGGGACCTATGGCTACACCTTC
>NA|NA|TRBJ1-6|TRBV7-9
CASSSTGSSSYNSPLHF
TGTGCCAGCAGTTCAACAGGGTCCAGCTCCTATAATTCACCCCTCCACTTT
>NA|NA|TRBJ2-2|TRBV18
CASSPRDTTGELFF
TGTGCCAGCTCACCACGGGACACTACCGGGGAGCTGTTTTTT
>NA|NA|TRBJ1-1|TRBV6-5
CASRGANTEAFF
TGTGCCAGCAGGGGCGCGAACACTGAAGCTTTCTTT
>NA|NA|TRBJ1-6|TRBV7-2
CASSSAGSASPLHF
TGTGCCAGCAGCTCCGCGGGGTCGGCTTCACCCCTCCACTTT
>NA|NA|TRBJ1-2|TRBV7-9
CASSLTVANYGYTF
TGTGCCAGCAGCTTAACGGTGGCTAACTATGGCTACACCTTC
>NA|TRBD1|TRBJ1-1|TRBV5-1
CASSGRTGQNTEAFF
TGCGCCAGCAGCGGTCGGACAGGCCAGAACACTGAAGCTTTCTTT
>NA|TRBD1|TRBJ1-5|TRBV10-2
CASSPQGADQPQHF
TGCGCCAGCAGTCCCCAGGGGGCCGATCAGCCCCAGCATTTT
>NA|NA|TRBJ2-1|TRBV7-9
CASSSRARLFVF
TGTGCCAGCAGCTCGAGAGCCCGTCTTTTCGTCTTC